The T cell receptor beta chain under discussion was sequenced for a study of control samples from healthy donors and cancer patients. Some clones are missing from TCRdb's copy, which holds only in-frame ones; the method was immunoSEQ multiplex PCR. The sample lists 90,000 to 100,000 clones, around three quarters occurring once. Germline CDR1 SGHNT, CDR2 YYREEE (reference sequence). CDR3 length: 15 residues. V was trimmed by 4 bases and J by 2 bases, leaving 16 bases between them. The specimen was blood. This clonotype originated in a woman younger than 45 in good health. V and J are TRBV5-4 and TRBJ2-7; maybe TRBD1 (6 bases). The CDR3 here is CASSTRRDTAYEQYF. DNA of the CDR3: TGTGCCAGCAGCACTCGCCGGGACACGGCCTACGAGCAGTACTTC.